The 27 T cell receptor beta chains in this list originate from one sample, sequenced in a study of shared clonotypes between healthy human individuals. Assay: immunoSEQ multiplex PCR; the TCRdb copy retains only in-frame clones and omits some. The sample lists some 980,000 clones; 60% to 85% were seen once. Sequences were obtained from memory CD4+ T cells sorted from blood. The subset here: CD45RA-negative fraction. The receptors were sampled from a man younger than 30 in good health.

This sequence joins TRBV11-3 and TRBJ2-2; 8 nucleotides match TRBD1. Germline V lookup: CDR1 SGHNT, CDR2 YENEEA. V dropped 5 bases and J dropped 7; count of bases not matched to a gene: 3. The CDR3 has 13 residues. The CDR3 coding sequence is TGTGCCAGCAGCACTACAGGGGGCGGGGAGCTGTTTTTT. Its protein is CASSTTGGGELFF. The entire variable domain, with the rest obtained from reference TRBV11-3 and TRBJ2-2, is as follows: EAGVVQSPRYKIIEKKQPVAFWCNPISGHNTLYWYLQNLGQGPELLIRYENEEAVDDSQLPKDRFSAERLKGVDSTLKIQPAELGDSAVYLCASSTTGGGELFFGEGSRLTVL.

The rearrangement joins TRBV6-1 to TRBJ1-1, with D maybe TRBD1 (6 bases). From germline, CDR1 is MNHNS and CDR2 SASEGT. Deletions cut 3 bases from V and 0 bases from J, with 11 bases between. The CDR3 runs to 15 residues. CDR3 sequence (DNA): TGTGCCAGCAGTGACCGACAGGTGATGAACACTGAAGCTTTCTTT. The encoded protein is CASSDRQVMNTEAFF.

As regards this clone: Other DNA sequences in the sample encode the same CDR3. The chain joins TRBV2 to TRBJ1-1, with 7 bases that match TRBD1. V gave up 3 bases and J gave up 4 bases; unmatched junction bases: 2. In germline, CDR1 is SNHLY, CDR2 FYNNEI. The length of the CDR3 is 13 residues. CDR3 sequence (DNA): TGTGCCAGCAGTGAGGCAGGGGGCACTGAAGCTTTCTTT. It specifies CASSEAGGTEAFF.

The chain couples TRBV11-2 to TRBJ2-7, with 7 bases that match TRBD1. CDR1 SGHAT and CDR2 FQNNGV come from the germline V gene. With 1 base clipped from V and 3 bases from J, the junction kept 6 bases outside the gene matches. This CDR3 comprises 15 residues. The CDR3: CASSLVRGQYYEQYF. In nucleotides, the CDR3 is TGTGCCAGCAGCTTAGTCCGGGGACAGTACTACGAGCAGTACTTC.

The rearrangement links TRBV18 to TRBJ2-7; D gene ambiguous. Germline V gene lookup returns CDR1 KGHSH and CDR2 LQKENI. CDR3 size: 12 residues. V lost 4 bases to trimming and J lost 4 bases, with 8 bases between them. In nucleotides, the CDR3 is TGTGCCAGCTCACTTCCACCGTACGAGCAGTACTTC. It specifies CASSLPPYEQYF.

The chain is built from TRBV25-1 and TRBJ2-3, with 9 positions matching TRBD2. The CDR3 runs 16 residues. Germline CDR1 and CDR2: MGHDK and SYGVNS. After removal of 2 bases from V and 3 bases from J, the junction contained 6 bases not matched to a gene. The CDR3 sequence: CASSERWLAGTDTQYF. In nucleotides, the CDR3 is TGTGCCAGCAGTGAAAGGTGGCTAGCGGGGACAGATACGCAGTATTTT.

This chain joins TRBV5-4 and TRBJ1-6; 7 bases agree with TRBD1. The CDR3 contains 16 residues. Germline values: CDR1 SGHNT, CDR2 YYREEE (reference sequence). V lost 2 bases, J lost 7 bases, and 9 bases stayed unmatched. This CDR3 reads CASSFRGGERNSPLHF. The CDR3 bases are TGTGCCAGCAGCTTCCGAGGGGGCGAAAGGAATTCACCCCTCCACTTT.

The gene calls are TRBV7-9 and TRBJ2-5; D remains unclear. The CDR3 has 15 residues. Between the trimmed V and J ends, which lost 3 bases and 4 bases, there was a span of 15 bases. Germline V gives CDR1 SEHNR, CDR2 FQNEAQ (reference sequence). The CDR3 coding sequence is TGTGCCAGCAGCTTCTCAGGAGCAGGAGCAGAGACCCAGTACTTC. Protein: CASSFSGAGAETQYF.

The gene calls are TRBV28 and TRBJ1-5; D is perhaps TRBD1 (6 bases). The CDR3 runs 15 residues. Looked up from germline, CDR1 is MDHEN and CDR2 is SYDVKM. V was cut by 2 bases and J by 3 bases, with 11 bases left in between. The CDR3 spells CASSLDGQFNQPQHF. As DNA, the CDR3 is TGTGCCAGCAGTTTAGACGGACAGTTCAATCAGCCCCAGCATTTT.

The chain is built from TRBV10-2 and TRBJ1-5; D is perhaps TRBD1 (6 bases). The CDR3 is made up of 13 amino acids. Germline V gene data show CDR1 as WSHSY and CDR2 as SAAADI. V lost 7 bases and J lost 4, with 11 bases in between. The CDR3 DNA follows: TGCGCCAGCACAGGGGACCGAAATCAGCCCCAGCATTTT. This sequence encodes CASTGDRNQPQHF.

The V gene is TRBV19, the J gene TRBJ1-6; no definite D call. Germline assignment: CDR1 LNHDA and CDR2 SQIVND (reference sequence). There are 12 residues in the CDR3. Trimming shortened V by 6 bases and J by 6 bases, and 6 bases separated the two germline ends. The CDR3 nucleotides read TGTGCCAGTAGGGTCGCTAATTCACCCCTCCACTTT. It encodes CASRVANSPLHF.

As regards this clone: A far larger clone is one base from this, pointing to a likely read error. The same CDR3 is also encoded by other DNA sequences in this sample. The V and J genes are TRBV4-1 and TRBJ1-6; weak D call: TRBD1 (6 bases). The CDR3 contains 16 residues. CDR1 is MGHRA, CDR2 YSYEKL, per germline. The CDR3 loop reads CASSQDPQGVNSPLHF. Written as DNA, the CDR3 is TGCGCCAGCAGCCAGGATCCACAGGGAGTTAATTCGCCCCTCCACTTT.

This clone appeared once. Additional DNA sequences in this sample encode the identical CDR3. The chain employs TRBV6-6 and TRBJ2-7; no definite D call. The CDR3 contains 11 residues. V lost 8 bases, J lost 2 bases, and 7 bases lay in between. Germline CDR1 and CDR2: MNHNY and SVGAGI (reference sequence). The CDR3 protein is CASSSTYEQYF. CDR3 DNA sequence: TGTGCCAGCTCCTCCACCTACGAGCAGTACTTC.

The rearrangement links TRBV27 to TRBJ1-5, with 9 bases fitting TRBD1. Germline V gene sequence: CDR1 MNHEY, CDR2 SMNVEV (reference sequence). V was clipped by 3 bases and J by 5 bases; unmatched bases: 2. The CDR3 spans 14 residues. The CDR3 loop reads CASSFRTGDQPQHF. In DNA, the CDR3 is TGTGCCAGCAGTTTTAGGACAGGGGATCAGCCCCAGCATTTT.

This sequence joins TRBV27 and TRBJ1-1, with 9 nucleotides matching TRBD1. CDR1 MNHEY and CDR2 SMNVEV come from the germline V gene (reference sequence). Trimming at V came to 3 bases and at J to 0 bases, leaving 5 bases not matched to a gene. The CDR3 is made up of 16 amino acids. This CDR3 reads CASSFSTGGVNTEAFF. The CDR3 DNA reads as TGTGCCAGCAGTTTCTCGACAGGGGGGGTGAACACTGAAGCTTTCTTT.

This sequence joins TRBV10-3 and TRBJ2-3; tentatively, D is TRBD1 or TRBD2 (5 bases each). Germline V gene data show CDR1 as ENHRY and CDR2 as SYGVKD. V gave up 0 bases and J gave up 0 bases, with 10 bases separating them. This CDR3 is 16 amino acids long. The CDR3 region has the DNA TGTGCCATCAGTGAGTCCGGGGCTTCTAGCACAGATACGCAGTATTTT. This sequence encodes CAISESGASSTDTQYF.

J is TRBJ2-2 and V is TRBV11-1; D perhaps matches TRBD2 (7 bases). The CDR3 contains 15 residues. CDR1 is SGHAT, CDR2 FQDESV, per germline (reference sequence). Between the trimmed V and J ends, which lost 7 bases and 6 bases, there was a span of 18 bases. CDR3 DNA: TGTGCCAGCACCCCAAGGGGGGGCGCCCCCGGGGAGCTGTTTTTT. Translation: CASTPRGGAPGELFF.

This rearrangement joins TRBV6-5 to TRBJ1-2, with D perhaps TRBD1 (5 bases). The CDR3 sequence is 13 residues long. CDR1 and CDR2 from the germline V gene are MNHEY and SVGAGI. The V and J ends lost 2 bases and 6 bases respectively, with 10 bases between them. CDR3 DNA sequence: TGTGCCAGCAGTTACAATGGGGGGGATGGCTACACCTTC. Its translation: CASSYNGGDGYTF.

This clone was seen more than once but under ten times. The rearrangement joins TRBV6-1 to TRBJ2-5, with unresolved D. The CDR3 totals 14 residues. The V and J ends lost 2 bases and 5 bases respectively, with 12 bases between them. Germline lookup yields CDR1 MNHNS and CDR2 SASEGT. The CDR3 here is CASSEMKGKETQYF. CDR3 sequence (DNA): TGTGCCAGCAGTGAAATGAAAGGGAAGGAGACCCAGTACTTC.

This chain joins TRBV2 and TRBJ2-5, with TRBD2 matching over 8 bases. Germline lookup yields CDR1 SNHLY and CDR2 FYNNEI. Trimming removed 7 bases from V and 5 bases from J; junction bases left unmatched: 6. The CDR3 is made up of 13 amino acids. The CDR3 region has the DNA TGTGCCAGCAATGAGCGGGAGTTGGAGACCCAGTACTTC. Residues: CASNERELETQYF. Complete variable domain (other parts from reference TRBV2 and TRBJ2-5): EPEVTQTPSHQVTQMGQEVILRCVPISNHLYFYWYRQILGQKVEFLVSFYNNEISEKSEIFDDQFSVERPDGSNFTLKIRSTKLEDSAMYFCASNERELETQYFGPGTRLLVL.

The gene calls are TRBV2 and TRBJ2-1; no definite D call. V lost 3 bases and J lost 4, with 10 bases in between. The length of the CDR3 is 14 residues. The germline V gene encodes CDR1 SNHLY and CDR2 FYNNEI. The CDR3 here is CASSDRGGYNEQFF. For the CDR3, the DNA is TGTGCCAGCAGTGACAGAGGCGGATACAATGAGCAGTTCTTC.

This clone was recorded once. The chain employs TRBV7-3 and TRBJ2-7; a possible D gene is TRBD1 (6 bases). Trimming removed 5 bases at V and 3 bases at J, with 14 bases between. Per the germline V gene, CDR1 is SGHTA and CDR2 is FQGTGA. This CDR3 contains 14 residues. The CDR3 DNA sequence: TGTGCCAGCAGCGCAGACGGACAGAACTACGAGCAGTACTTC. Protein product: CASSADGQNYEQYF.

In nucleotides, the CDR3 is TGTGCCAGCAGTTCCTCGATTAGCGGGGGACAAGAGACCCAGTACTTC. Encoded protein: CASSSSISGGQETQYF. The chain has TRBV2 and TRBJ2-5, with 9 bases matching TRBD2. CDR1 is SNHLY and CDR2 is FYNNEI in the germline V gene. J was trimmed by 2 bases and V by 5 bases; bases with no gene match: 9. The CDR3 has 16 amino acids.

V usage is TRBV5-6 and J usage is TRBJ1-6; no clear D gene. The CDR3 has 15 amino acids. CDR1 SGHDT and CDR2 YYEEEE come from the germline V gene. Trimming cost V 3 bases and J 3 bases, with 10 bases left between them. The CDR3 here is CASSSPRDYNSPLHF. CDR3 nucleotide sequence: TGTGCCAGCAGCTCACCCCGAGACTATAATTCACCCCTCCACTTT.

On this clone itself: The same CDR3 can be traced to other DNA sequences in this sample. The chain couples TRBV2 to TRBJ1-4; TRBD1 agrees at 7 bases. Trimming cost V 6 bases and J 4 bases; bases outside gene matches: 5. Germline CDR1 is SNHLY and CDR2 is FYNNEI. The CDR3 is 14 residues long. The CDR3 region has the DNA TGTGCCAGCAGGAGGACAGGCTTTAATGAAAAACTGTTTTTT. This gives the protein CASRRTGFNEKLFF.

This clone has at least ten counts. The chain is built from TRBV5-1 and TRBJ1-1, with TRBD1 matching over 9 bases. The CDR3 length is 13 residues. V lost 4 bases to trimming and J lost 3 bases; unmatched junction nucleotides: 1. CDR1 is SGHRS, CDR2 YFSETQ, per germline. The CDR3 loop is CASSRDRDTEAFF. CDR3 sequence (DNA): TGCGCCAGCAGCCGGGACAGGGACACTGAAGCTTTCTTT. The entire variable domain, with the rest obtained from reference TRBV5-1 and TRBJ1-1, is as follows: KAGVTQTPRYLIKTRGQQVTLSCSPISGHRSVSWYQQTPGQGLQFLFEYFSETQRNKGNFPGRFSGRQFSNSRSEMNVSTLELGDSALYLCASSRDRDTEAFFGQGTRLTVV.

The chain joins TRBV10-3 to TRBJ1-4; possible D gene TRBD1, 5 bases. Trimming shortened V by 2 bases and J by 4 bases, and 8 bases separated the two germline ends. Per germline, CDR1 ENHRY and CDR2 SYGVKD. This CDR3 comprises 14 residues. The CDR3 here is CAISEGAGNEKLFF. CDR3 DNA sequence: TGTGCCATCAGTGAGGGGGCTGGTAATGAAAAACTGTTTTTT.